Listed below are T cell receptor beta chains from one sample, sequenced in a study of shared clonotypes between healthy human individuals. Method: immunoSEQ multiplex PCR; TCRdb's copy keeps in-frame clones and lacks some. There are roughly 2,300,000 clones in the sample; approximately 90% occur only once, and about 0.41% lies in the top ten. Material: naive CD4+ T cells from PBMCs. The receptor source for this set is a man between 18 and 29 years old in good health. Some clones in this sample may be carry-over from other donors' samples. CDR3s include the opening cysteine and the closing phenylalanine or tryptophan. D genes are given only for firm matches. The size field is filled for only some rows; it gives once, few, many or a size class.

V gene: TRBV5-1; clone size: -; J gene: TRBJ2-5; D gene: -; CDR3 protein: CASSLEGSKETQYF; CDR3 DNA: TGCGCCAGCAGCTTGGAGGGTAGCAAAGAGACCCAGTACTTC
V gene: TRBV7-2; clone size: -; J gene: TRBJ2-2; D gene: TRBD1; CDR3 protein: CASSPGQGRTGELFF; CDR3 DNA: TGTGCCAGCAGCCCGGGACAGGGGCGAACCGGGGAGCTGTTTTTT
V gene: TRBV19; clone size: -; J gene: TRBJ1-5; D gene: -; CDR3 protein: CASSIDGGVEPQHF; CDR3 DNA: TGTGCCAGTAGTATAGATGGAGGGGTCGAGCCCCAGCATTTT
V gene: TRBV4-1; clone size: -; J gene: TRBJ2-5; D gene: -; CDR3 protein: CASSQVPPTLQETQYF; CDR3 DNA: TGCGCCAGCAGCCAAGTGCCCCCCACATTACAAGAGACCCAGTACTTC
V gene: TRBV28; clone size: -; J gene: TRBJ1-1; D gene: -; CDR3 protein: CASSTADFLNTEAFF; CDR3 DNA: TGTGCCAGCAGTACGGCCGACTTCCTGAACACTGAAGCTTTCTTT
V gene: TRBV28; clone size: once; J gene: TRBJ1-2; D gene: TRBD1; CDR3 protein: CASSGNRGGYTF; CDR3 DNA: TGTGCCAGCAGTGGAAACAGGGGTGGCTACACCTTC
V gene: TRBV5-1; clone size: -; J gene: TRBJ2-7; D gene: -; CDR3 protein: CASSMTASSYEQYF; CDR3 DNA: TGCGCCAGCAGCATGACCGCTAGCTCCTACGAGCAGTACTTC
V gene: TRBV7-9; clone size: once; J gene: TRBJ1-5; D gene: TRBD1; CDR3 protein: CASSPDRGQPQHF; CDR3 DNA: TGTGCCAGCAGCCCTGACAGGGGGCAGCCCCAGCATTTT
V gene: TRBV7-9; clone size: -; J gene: TRBJ1-3; D gene: -; CDR3 protein: CASSLSTNTIYF; CDR3 DNA: TGTGCCAGCAGCCTTAGCACTAACACCATATATTTT
V gene: TRBV5-4; clone size: -; J gene: TRBJ2-5; D gene: TRBD2; CDR3 protein: CASSSIAGRDQETQYF; CDR3 DNA: TGTGCCAGCAGCTCTATAGCGGGGAGGGATCAAGAGACCCAGTACTTC
V gene: TRBV7-9; clone size: -; J gene: TRBJ1-1; D gene: TRBD1; CDR3 protein: CASSSRQGGNTEAFF; CDR3 DNA: TGTGCCAGCAGCTCTCGACAGGGGGGGAACACTGAAGCTTTCTTT
V gene: TRBV10-2; clone size: -; J gene: TRBJ1-3; D gene: -; CDR3 protein: CASSENWGGNTIYF; CDR3 DNA: TGCGCCAGCAGTGAGAATTGGGGTGGAAACACCATATATTTT
V gene: TRBV27; clone size: -; J gene: TRBJ1-1; D gene: -; CDR3 protein: CASSPRGKGAEAFF; CDR3 DNA: TGTGCCAGCAGTCCCCGGGGGAAGGGGGCTGAAGCTTTCTTT
V gene: TRBV10-2; clone size: -; J gene: TRBJ1-5; D gene: TRBD1; CDR3 protein: CASSDLDRGRRQPQHF; CDR3 DNA: TGCGCCAGCAGTGACCTCGACAGGGGGCGCCGCCAGCCCCAGCATTTT
V gene: TRBV30; clone size: -; J gene: TRBJ1-5; D gene: -; CDR3 protein: CAWTGGRSNQPQHF; CDR3 DNA: TGTGCCTGGACGGGGGGTAGGAGCAATCAGCCCCAGCATTTT
V gene: TRBV5-6; clone size: few; J gene: TRBJ1-1; D gene: -; CDR3 protein: CASSSSTVMNTEAFF; CDR3 DNA: TGTGCCAGCAGCTCGTCGACAGTAATGAACACTGAAGCTTTCTTT
V gene: TRBV6-4; clone size: -; J gene: TRBJ2-7; D gene: TRBD1; CDR3 protein: CASSLIRDRGDYEQYF; CDR3 DNA: TGTGCCAGCAGTTTGATCCGGGACAGGGGAGACTACGAGCAGTACTTC
V gene: TRBV9; clone size: -; J gene: TRBJ2-7; D gene: -; CDR3 protein: CASSVEGDSYEQYF; CDR3 DNA: TGTGCCAGCAGCGTAGAAGGAGACTCCTACGAGCAGTACTTC
V gene: TRBV4-3; clone size: -; J gene: TRBJ2-2; D gene: -; CDR3 protein: CASSPWRGEDVTGELFF; CDR3 DNA: TGCGCCAGCAGCCCCTGGAGGGGGGAGGACGTCACCGGGGAGCTGTTTTTT
V gene: TRBV6-6; clone size: -; J gene: TRBJ2-7; D gene: TRBD1; CDR3 protein: CASRLGQGRDEQYF; CDR3 DNA: TGTGCCAGCAGATTGGGACAGGGTCGCGACGAGCAGTACTTC
V gene: TRBV18; clone size: -; J gene: TRBJ1-2; D gene: -; CDR3 protein: CASSPGTPGAGYTF; CDR3 DNA: TGTGCCAGCTCACCCGGGACGCCGGGGGCTGGCTACACCTTC
V gene: TRBV9; clone size: once; J gene: TRBJ2-5; D gene: -; CDR3 protein: CASSVDLGGMYQETQYF; CDR3 DNA: TGTGCCAGCAGCGTAGATCTGGGCGGGATGTACCAAGAGACCCAGTACTTC
V gene: TRBV21-1; clone size: -; J gene: TRBJ1-1; D gene: -; CDR3 protein: CASSAPTGCPREAFF; CDR3 DNA: TGTGCCAGCAGCGCACCGACAGGGTGTCCGCGGGAGGCTTTCTTT
V gene: TRBV6-1; clone size: once; J gene: TRBJ2-1; D gene: TRBD2; CDR3 protein: CASSALAGPLYNEQFF; CDR3 DNA: TGTGCCAGCAGTGCCCTAGCGGGCCCACTCTACAATGAGCAGTTCTTC
V gene: TRBV5-4; clone size: -; J gene: TRBJ2-7; D gene: -; CDR3 protein: CASSPYSGFSSYEQYF; CDR3 DNA: TGTGCCAGCAGCCCTTATTCGGGATTTTCTTCCTACGAGCAGTACTTC
V gene: TRBV30; clone size: -; J gene: TRBJ1-2; D gene: -; CDR3 protein: CAWSAKRGGYTF; CDR3 DNA: TGTGCCTGGAGTGCCAAAAGGGGTGGCTACACCTTC
V gene: TRBV5-1; clone size: once; J gene: TRBJ2-7; D gene: TRBD1; CDR3 protein: CASTTGGTGGEQYF; CDR3 DNA: TGCGCCAGCACCACTGGCGGGACAGGGGGCGAGCAGTACTTC
V gene: TRBV21-1; clone size: -; J gene: TRBJ2-5; D gene: -; CDR3 protein: CASSNKVMSGRPRETQYF; CDR3 DNA: TGTGCCAGCAGCAATAAGGTCATGAGCGGGAGGCCCAGAGAGACCCAGTACTTC
V gene: TRBV6-1; clone size: -; J gene: TRBJ2-3; D gene: -; CDR3 protein: CASEAYSTDTQYF; CDR3 DNA: TGTGCCAGCGAAGCATATTCCACAGATACGCAGTATTTT
V gene: TRBV18; clone size: -; J gene: TRBJ2-7; D gene: -; CDR3 protein: CASSILATGEQYF; CDR3 DNA: TGTGCCAGCTCAATTCTAGCGACGGGGGAGCAGTACTTC
V gene: TRBV5-1; clone size: -; J gene: TRBJ2-1; D gene: -; CDR3 protein: CASSLWDREGGNEQFF; CDR3 DNA: TGCGCCAGCAGCTTATGGGACCGAGAAGGGGGCAATGAGCAGTTCTTC
V gene: TRBV6-5; clone size: -; J gene: TRBJ1-6; D gene: -; CDR3 protein: CASSVRGRDSPLHF; CDR3 DNA: TGTGCCAGCAGTGTAAGGGGCAGGGATTCACCCCTCCACTTT
V gene: TRBV30; clone size: -; J gene: TRBJ2-7; D gene: TRBD2; CDR3 protein: CAWSVTSGSSYEQYF; CDR3 DNA: TGTGCCTGGAGTGTGACTAGCGGGAGCTCCTACGAGCAGTACTTC
V gene: TRBV19; clone size: -; J gene: TRBJ1-2; D gene: -; CDR3 protein: CASTPGQTYGYTF; CDR3 DNA: TGTGCCAGTACCCCAGGACAGACTTATGGCTACACCTTC
V gene: TRBV7-9; clone size: -; J gene: TRBJ2-1; D gene: -; CDR3 protein: CASSNAVVEQFF; CDR3 DNA: TGTGCCAGCAGCAACGCCGTTGTGGAGCAGTTCTTC
V gene: TRBV5-1; clone size: -; J gene: TRBJ1-1; D gene: -; CDR3 protein: CASSGAIGGATEAFF; CDR3 DNA: TGCGCCAGCAGCGGGGCAATTGGAGGGGCCACTGAAGCTTTCTTT